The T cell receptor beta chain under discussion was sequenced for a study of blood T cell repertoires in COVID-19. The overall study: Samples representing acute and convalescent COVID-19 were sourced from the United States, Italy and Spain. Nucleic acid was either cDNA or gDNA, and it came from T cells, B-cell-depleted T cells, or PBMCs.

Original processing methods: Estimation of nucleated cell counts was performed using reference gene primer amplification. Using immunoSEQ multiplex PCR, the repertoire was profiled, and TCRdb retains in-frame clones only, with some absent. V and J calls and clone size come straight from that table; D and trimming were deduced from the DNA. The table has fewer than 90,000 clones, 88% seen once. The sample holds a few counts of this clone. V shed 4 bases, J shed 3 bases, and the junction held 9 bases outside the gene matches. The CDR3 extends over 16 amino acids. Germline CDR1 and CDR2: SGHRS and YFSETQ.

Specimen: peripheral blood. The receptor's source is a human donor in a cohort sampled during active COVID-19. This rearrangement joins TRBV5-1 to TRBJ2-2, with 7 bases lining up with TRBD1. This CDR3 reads CASSPKPGQDTGELFF. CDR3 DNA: TGCGCCAGCAGCCCCAAACCCGGACAGGACACCGGGGAGCTGTTTTTT.